This T cell receptor beta chain is drawn from a study of CXCR3-negative and CXCR3-positive naive CD8 T cells. Findings and limits, study-wide: The authors found comparable surface CD5 between naive subsets and inferred TCR strength from TRB CDR3 properties. Freshly isolated PBMCs were used in most assays, given partial CXCR3 loss after freezing. Hydrophobicity of TRB CDR3s was greater in CXCR3-positive naive cells than in CXCR3-negative naive cells. Memory cells diverged, while naive CXCR3-positive and CXCR3-negative cells had similar TRBV-TRBJ usage.

By phenotype, naive CD8+ T cells were CD45RO-CCR7+CD27+CD95-. The CDR3 is made up of 17 amino acids. Germline CDR1 is SQVTM and CDR2 is ANQGSEA. All TRB cDNA libraries came from 5' RACE performed with UMI labels. TCRdb re-called the 5' RACE reads and shows each CDR3 protein once, DNA omitted. The table gives approximately 100,000 distinct CDR3 sequences; the top ten clones make up just over 0.35% of it. Details on this clonotype: What it recognizes is unknown.

The clonotype was recovered from a human donor in good health. Some clones in this sample may be carry-over from other donors' samples. This rearrangement joins TRBV29-1 to TRBJ2-3; TCRdb calls TRBD2, which cannot be checked without DNA. Material: naive CXCR3+ CD8+ T cells from blood. This sample's subset: CD45RO-CCR7+CD27+CD95- naive CD8+ T cells expressing CXCR3 (TNR3+). This chain's CDR3 is CSARALFESTSTDTQYF.